The rows below give T cell receptor beta chains drawn from one sample of a study of T-cell reconstitution after alpha-beta-depleted transplantation in children. Each CDR3 protein gets one entry after TCRdb re-called the PCR reads with MiXCR. Here the sample spans around 370,000 distinct CDR3 sequences, about 9.3% being singletons. Source: PBMCs from the stem cell graft donor, taken from the stem cell graft. Source of these receptors: a human donor who donated a stem cell graft to a child with acute lymphoblastic leukemia. Both conserved end residues are part of each CDR3. A D gene is named only where the DNA matches it firmly. Where a row states a size, it is once, few, many or the class of an expanded clone; other rows omit it.

j_call: TRBJ2-1
clone_size: few
d_call: .
v_call: TRBV7-2
cdr3_aa: CASSVSPSSYNEQFF
cdr3_nt: TGTGCCAGCAGCGTAAGCCCTAGCTCCTACAATGAGCAGTTCTTC

j_call: TRBJ2-1
clone_size: few
d_call: TRBD2
v_call: TRBV29-1
cdr3_aa: CSVEDLSGGRIYNEQFF
cdr3_nt: TGCAGCGTTGAAGATTTAAGTGGCGGGAGGATCTACAATGAGCAGTTCTTC

j_call: TRBJ2-1
clone_size: few
d_call: TRBD2
v_call: TRBV11-2
cdr3_aa: CASSMILAGVYNEQFF
cdr3_nt: TGTGCCAGCAGCATGATACTAGCGGGAGTATATAATGAGCAGTTCTTC

j_call: TRBJ2-1
clone_size: few
d_call: TRBD2
v_call: TRBV7-3
cdr3_aa: CASSLSVLAGEDEQFF
cdr3_nt: TGTGCCAGCAGCTTAAGTGTCCTAGCGGGAGAGGATGAGCAGTTCTTC

j_call: TRBJ1-2
clone_size: .
d_call: .
v_call: TRBV5-5
cdr3_aa: CASSSTQVDYGYTF
cdr3_nt: TGTGCCAGCAGCTCAACTCAGGTAGACTATGGCTACACCTTC

j_call: TRBJ2-4
clone_size: few
d_call: TRBD2
v_call: TRBV27
cdr3_aa: CASTPGGAQVKNIQYF
cdr3_nt: TGTGCCAGCACCCCGGGAGGGGCGCAGGTCAAAAACATTCAGTACTTC

j_call: TRBJ2-1
clone_size: few
d_call: TRBD2
v_call: TRBV27
cdr3_aa: CASSLWTGGANEQFF
cdr3_nt: TGTGCCAGCAGTTTATGGACGGGAGGGGCCAATGAGCAGTTCTTC

j_call: TRBJ2-7
clone_size: .
d_call: .
v_call: TRBV20-1
cdr3_aa: CSARDWGEPYEQYF
cdr3_nt: TGCAGTGCTAGAGATTGGGGGGAACCGTACGAGCAGTACTTC

j_call: TRBJ1-2
clone_size: .
d_call: .
v_call: TRBV7-2
cdr3_aa: CASSLARADYGYTF
cdr3_nt: TGTGCCAGCAGCTTAGCGCGGGCGGACTATGGCTACACCTTC

j_call: TRBJ2-7
clone_size: few
d_call: TRBD1
v_call: TRBV5-1
cdr3_aa: CASSSGQESYEQYF
cdr3_nt: TGCGCCAGCAGCTCAGGACAGGAGAGCTACGAGCAGTACTTC

j_call: TRBJ2-4
clone_size: .
d_call: TRBD1
v_call: TRBV12-3/TRBV12-4
cdr3_aa: CASTPGTGVAKNIQYF
cdr3_nt: TGTGCCAGCACCCCGGGGACAGGGGTCGCCAAAAACATTCAGTACTTC

j_call: TRBJ2-7
clone_size: few
d_call: TRBD2
v_call: TRBV2
cdr3_aa: CASRELGTSGNEQYF
cdr3_nt: TGTGCCAGCAGAGAACTTGGGACTAGCGGAAACGAGCAGTACTTC

j_call: TRBJ2-1
clone_size: .
d_call: .
v_call: TRBV11-3
cdr3_aa: CASSLDFSAAGGEQFF
cdr3_nt: TGTGCCAGCAGCTTAGATTTCTCAGCGGCCGGAGGGGAGCAGTTCTTC

j_call: TRBJ1-1
clone_size: few
d_call: .
v_call: TRBV29-1
cdr3_aa: CSVEVPSAEAFF
cdr3_nt: TGCAGCGTTGAAGTTCCGAGTGCTGAAGCTTTCTTT

j_call: TRBJ1-5
clone_size: .
d_call: .
v_call: TRBV9
cdr3_aa: CASSVDCQPQHF
cdr3_nt: TGTGCCAGCAGCGTAGATTGTCAGCCCCAGCATTTT

j_call: TRBJ2-7
clone_size: .
d_call: .
v_call: TRBV27
cdr3_aa: CASSLQYSYEQYF
cdr3_nt: TGTGCCAGCAGCCTGCAGTACTCCTACGAGCAGTACTTC

j_call: TRBJ1-5
clone_size: many
d_call: .
v_call: TRBV4-2
cdr3_aa: CASSQDPDQPQHF
cdr3_nt: TGTGCCAGCAGCCAAGATCCGGATCAGCCCCAGCATTTT

j_call: TRBJ2-7
clone_size: many
d_call: .
v_call: TRBV20-1
cdr3_aa: CSASDRNSYEQYF
cdr3_nt: TGCAGTGCTAGTGACCGGAACTCCTACGAGCAGTACTTC

j_call: TRBJ1-2
clone_size: once
d_call: .
v_call: TRBV6-2/TRBV6-3
cdr3_aa: CASSYSQRWDYGYTF
cdr3_nt: TGTGCCAGCAGTTACTCGCAGAGGTGGGATTATGGCTACACCTTC

j_call: TRBJ1-1
clone_size: many
d_call: TRBD1
v_call: TRBV4-1
cdr3_aa: CASSLLTGGSTEAFF
cdr3_nt: TGCGCCAGCAGCCTTTTGACAGGGGGCTCGACTGAAGCTTTCTTT

j_call: TRBJ2-7
clone_size: few
d_call: .
v_call: TRBV7-6
cdr3_aa: CASSPLGQRRSYEQYF
cdr3_nt: TGTGCCAGCAGCCCCTTGGGTCAGCGACGGTCCTACGAGCAGTACTTC

j_call: TRBJ2-3
clone_size: once
d_call: .
v_call: TRBV5-4
cdr3_aa: CASSLGTRLAPTDTQYF
cdr3_nt: TGTGCCAGCAGCTTGGGCACTAGATTGGCCCCCACAGATACGCAGTATTTT

j_call: TRBJ2-1
clone_size: .
d_call: .
v_call: TRBV6-1
cdr3_aa: CASSESIDGSSYNEQFF
cdr3_nt: TGTGCCAGCAGTGAATCGATTGATGGGAGCTCCTACAATGAGCAGTTCTTC

j_call: TRBJ2-3
clone_size: many
d_call: TRBD2
v_call: TRBV28
cdr3_aa: CASSLVPSGRDTDTQYF
cdr3_nt: TGTGCCAGCAGTTTGGTACCTAGCGGGAGGGACACAGATACGCAGTATTTT

j_call: TRBJ2-1
clone_size: few
d_call: .
v_call: TRBV20-1
cdr3_aa: CSAPLDNEQFF
cdr3_nt: TGCAGTGCCCCCCTCGACAATGAGCAGTTCTTC

j_call: TRBJ2-7
clone_size: many
d_call: .
v_call: TRBV21-1
cdr3_aa: CASSKVPSDSYEQYF
cdr3_nt: TGTGCCAGCAGCAAAGTACCGAGTGACTCCTACGAGCAGTACTTC

j_call: TRBJ2-5
clone_size: .
d_call: .
v_call: TRBV20-1
cdr3_aa: CSGRSPQETQYF
cdr3_nt: TGCAGTGGCAGGTCACCGCAAGAGACCCAGTACTTC

j_call: TRBJ2-3
clone_size: few
d_call: TRBD2
v_call: TRBV13
cdr3_aa: CASRSSGRSTDTQYF
cdr3_nt: TGTGCCAGCAGATCTAGCGGGAGGAGCACAGATACGCAGTATTTT

j_call: TRBJ1-1
clone_size: many
d_call: .
v_call: TRBV3-1
cdr3_aa: CASSQGANTEAFF
cdr3_nt: TGTGCCAGCAGCCAAGGAGCTAACACTGAAGCTTTCTTT

j_call: TRBJ2-1
clone_size: many
d_call: TRBD2
v_call: TRBV7-2
cdr3_aa: CASSLGLAHNEQFF
cdr3_nt: TGTGCCAGCAGCCTGGGACTAGCTCACAATGAGCAGTTCTTC

j_call: TRBJ2-3
clone_size: many
d_call: TRBD2
v_call: TRBV11-2
cdr3_aa: CASMVAGRDTQYF
cdr3_nt: TGTGCCAGCATGGTAGCGGGAAGGGATACGCAGTATTTT

j_call: TRBJ1-4
clone_size: .
d_call: .
v_call: TRBV4-2
cdr3_aa: CASSQDSGTSNEKLFF
cdr3_nt: TGTGCCAGCAGCCAAGATTCCGGGACAAGTAATGAAAAACTGTTTTTT

j_call: TRBJ2-2
clone_size: few
d_call: TRBD2
v_call: TRBV7-2
cdr3_aa: CASSLRTSTGELFF
cdr3_nt: TGTGCCAGCAGCTTAAGGACTAGCACCGGGGAGCTGTTTTTT

j_call: TRBJ2-1
clone_size: few
d_call: TRBD2
v_call: TRBV7-6
cdr3_aa: CASSLELAGRSYNEQFF
cdr3_nt: TGTGCCAGCAGCTTAGAGCTAGCGGGAAGGTCCTACAATGAGCAGTTCTTC

j_call: TRBJ2-3
clone_size: .
d_call: TRBD2
v_call: TRBV12-3/TRBV12-4
cdr3_aa: CASSLSSGRAGDTQYF
cdr3_nt: TGTGCCAGCAGTTTGTCGAGCGGGAGGGCGGGGGATACGCAGTATTTT

j_call: TRBJ2-1
clone_size: few
d_call: TRBD1
v_call: TRBV7-2
cdr3_aa: CASLSEGASYNEQFF
cdr3_nt: TGTGCCAGCCTCTCCGAGGGGGCCTCCTACAATGAGCAGTTCTTC

j_call: TRBJ2-7
clone_size: .
d_call: .
v_call: TRBV5-1
cdr3_aa: CASSLGHPTYEQYF
cdr3_nt: TGCGCCAGCAGCTTGGGTCACCCAACCTACGAGCAGTACTTC

j_call: TRBJ2-3
clone_size: few
d_call: TRBD2
v_call: TRBV6-5
cdr3_aa: CASSYAARLASDTQYF
cdr3_nt: TGTGCCAGCAGTTATGCAGCCCGACTAGCGTCTGATACGCAGTATTTT

j_call: TRBJ2-7
clone_size: few
d_call: TRBD1
v_call: TRBV7-9
cdr3_aa: CATGQGGYEQYF
cdr3_nt: TGTGCCACCGGACAGGGGGGTTACGAGCAGTACTTC

j_call: TRBJ2-1
clone_size: once
d_call: TRBD1
v_call: TRBV11-2
cdr3_aa: CASSSSGRGRWDLYNEQFF
cdr3_nt: TGTGCCAGCAGCTCCTCTGGCAGGGGGCGATGGGACTTATACAATGAGCAGTTCTTC

j_call: TRBJ2-3
clone_size: .
d_call: TRBD2
v_call: TRBV4-3
cdr3_aa: CASSWRLAGGPTDTQYF
cdr3_nt: TGCGCCAGCAGCTGGCGCCTAGCGGGAGGGCCCACAGATACGCAGTATTTT

j_call: TRBJ2-1
clone_size: .
d_call: .
v_call: TRBV10-3
cdr3_aa: CAITNQVMDEQFF
cdr3_nt: TGTGCCATCACGAACCAGGTGATGGATGAGCAGTTCTTC

j_call: TRBJ1-2
clone_size: few
d_call: TRBD1
v_call: TRBV5-1
cdr3_aa: CASSLSPGQGTNYGYTF
cdr3_nt: TGCGCCAGCAGCTTGTCACCGGGACAGGGGACTAACTATGGCTACACCTTC

j_call: TRBJ2-3
clone_size: few
d_call: .
v_call: TRBV9
cdr3_aa: CASSRGRTVPSTDTQYF
cdr3_nt: TGTGCCAGCAGTAGAGGGAGAACAGTCCCTAGCACAGATACGCAGTATTTT

j_call: TRBJ1-6
clone_size: .
d_call: .
v_call: TRBV30
cdr3_aa: CAWSVGQIGNSPLHF
cdr3_nt: TGTGCCTGGAGTGTCGGACAGATAGGGAATTCACCCCTCCACTTT

j_call: TRBJ1-1
clone_size: many
d_call: .
v_call: TRBV20-1
cdr3_aa: CSAAAGWNTEAFF
cdr3_nt: TGCAGTGCCGCGGCAGGGTGGAACACTGAAGCTTTCTTT

j_call: TRBJ2-5
clone_size: .
d_call: .
v_call: TRBV7-8
cdr3_aa: CASSLWAMAGTQYF
cdr3_nt: TGTGCCAGCAGCTTATGGGCCATGGCTGGGACCCAGTACTTC

j_call: TRBJ2-1
clone_size: .
d_call: .
v_call: TRBV10-3
cdr3_aa: CAISLRDEQFF
cdr3_nt: TGTGCCATCAGTTTACGGGATGAGCAGTTCTTC

j_call: TRBJ2-2
clone_size: .
d_call: TRBD1
v_call: TRBV15
cdr3_aa: CATSRGTGGSTGELFF
cdr3_nt: TGTGCCACCAGCAGAGGGACAGGGGGCAGCACCGGGGAGCTGTTTTTT

j_call: TRBJ2-1
clone_size: .
d_call: TRBD2
v_call: TRBV7-2
cdr3_aa: CASSDGGDEQFF
cdr3_nt: TGTGCCAGCAGTGACGGGGGGGATGAGCAGTTCTTC

j_call: TRBJ1-2
clone_size: .
d_call: TRBD1
v_call: TRBV29-1
cdr3_aa: CSAGTGGIGFGYTF
cdr3_nt: TGCAGCGCCGGGACAGGGGGGATTGGGTTTGGCTACACCTTC

j_call: TRBJ2-3
clone_size: few
d_call: .
v_call: TRBV5-1
cdr3_aa: CASSLWDAYTDTQYF
cdr3_nt: TGCGCCAGCAGCTTGTGGGATGCTTACACAGATACGCAGTATTTT

j_call: TRBJ2-2
clone_size: few
d_call: TRBD2
v_call: TRBV30
cdr3_aa: CARPRGLAGVTGELFF
cdr3_nt: TGTGCCCGGCCCAGGGGACTAGCGGGAGTCACCGGGGAGCTGTTTTTT